Presented here are 8 T cell receptor beta chains from one specimen sequenced in a study of CD8 T cells in ankylosing spondylitis. TCRdb re-called the 5' RACE reads through MiXCR, storing one row per CDR3 protein. Of around 540,000 distinct CDR3 sequences listed, roughly 13% are singletons. No antigen is known for these receptors. General study findings and limits: What seemed typical of ankylosing spondylitis blood was a TCR beta motif built from under 10 highly homologous variants.

Sequences were obtained from blood, either unsorted or a sorted T cell fraction (not recorded which). These receptors originate from a male donor with ankylosing spondylitis.

This chain connects TRBV5-1 to TRBJ2-1; 12 bases map to TRBD2. The germline CDR1 and CDR2 sequences are SGHRS and YFSETQ. The CDR3 sequence is 17 residues long. V shed 3 bases and J 4 bases; nucleotides not matched to a gene: 8. CDR3 nucleotide sequence: TGCGCCAGCAGCTCCGGGACTAGCGGGCTAGGGTACAATGAGCAGTTCTTC. As protein: CASSSGTSGLGYNEQFF.

The chain is built from TRBV12-3 or TRBV12-4 and TRBJ2-2, with 8 bases lining up with TRBD1. The CDR3 loop spans 16 amino acids. The junction had 11 bases not matched to a gene; V was cut back by 4 bases and J by 7 bases. The CDR3 bases are TGTGCCAGCAGTTCTTCCCGGACAGGGTTCATCGGGGAGCTGTTTTTT. This translates into CASSSSRTGFIGELFF.

This clonotype was found a few times. V and J are TRBV5-1 and TRBJ2-2; D is tentatively TRBD1 or TRBD2 (5 bases each). The CDR3 extends over 17 amino acids. Deletions cut 0 bases from V and 0 bases from J, with 12 bases between. CDR1 and CDR2 from the germline V gene are SGHRS and YFSETQ. CDR3 DNA: TGCGCCAGCAGCTTGGTCCCCCGGGGCACGAACACCGGGGAGCTGTTTTTT. This gives the protein CASSLVPRGTNTGELFF. The whole variable domain, filled in from reference TRBV5-1 and TRBJ2-2, reads KAGVTQTPRYLIKTRGQQVTLSCSPISGHRSVSWYQQTPGQGLQFLFEYFSETQRNKGNFPGRFSGRQFSNSRSEMNVSTLELGDSALYLCASSLVPRGTNTGELFFGEGSRLTVL.

This clonotype has more than one count but fewer than ten. The chain uses TRBV18 and TRBJ2-7; no firm D call. Trimming took off 6 bases at V and 5 bases at J, with 17 bases between the two ends. The CDR3 contains 14 residues. Per germline, CDR1 KGHSH and CDR2 LQKENI. In nucleotides, the CDR3 is TGTGCCAGCTCCGAGCCGCCTCTGGGCAACGAGCAGTACTTC. Its translation is CASSEPPLGNEQYF.

V gene TRBV7-9 combines with J gene TRBJ2-2, with D tentatively TRBD1 (5 bases). V was pared by 5 bases and J by 0 bases, with 10 bases between. The CDR3 has 15 residues. Germline-derived CDR1 and CDR2 are SEHNR and FQNEAQ (reference sequence). The CDR3 DNA sequence: TGTGCCAGCAGCAAGACAGCCCCGAACACCGGGGAGCTGTTTTTT. Translation gives CASSKTAPNTGELFF.

The chain employs TRBV5-6 and TRBJ2-4, with 12 bases aligning to TRBD2. V was clipped by 4 bases and J by 13 bases; unmatched bases: 6. CDR3 length: 13 residues. From germline, CDR1 is SGHDT and CDR2 YYEEEE. CDR3 residues: CASSPTSGSWQYF. The CDR3 DNA reads TGTGCCAGCAGCCCGACTAGCGGGAGTTGGCAGTACTTC.

J is TRBJ2-3 and V is TRBV18, with 9 bases matching TRBD2. The length of the CDR3 is 17 residues. The J segment lost 0 bases and the V segment lost 1 base, leaving 5 bases of the junction unmatched. The V gene's germline CDR1 is KGHSH and CDR2 LQKENI. CDR3 residues: CASSPRGRGRSTDTQYF. The CDR3 region has the DNA TGTGCCAGCTCACCACGCGGGAGGGGGCGGAGCACAGATACGCAGTATTTT.

This clonotype was seen more than once but under ten times. This chain links TRBV5-1 with TRBJ1-4; 7 bases map to TRBD1. CDR1 is SGHRS and CDR2 is YFSETQ in the germline V gene. The CDR3 has 14 amino acids. The J segment lost 6 bases and the V segment lost 4 bases, leaving 6 bases of the junction unmatched. The CDR3 protein is CASSREGADEKLFF. The CDR3 nucleotides are TGCGCCAGCAGCCGAGAGGGGGCAGATGAAAAACTGTTTTTT.